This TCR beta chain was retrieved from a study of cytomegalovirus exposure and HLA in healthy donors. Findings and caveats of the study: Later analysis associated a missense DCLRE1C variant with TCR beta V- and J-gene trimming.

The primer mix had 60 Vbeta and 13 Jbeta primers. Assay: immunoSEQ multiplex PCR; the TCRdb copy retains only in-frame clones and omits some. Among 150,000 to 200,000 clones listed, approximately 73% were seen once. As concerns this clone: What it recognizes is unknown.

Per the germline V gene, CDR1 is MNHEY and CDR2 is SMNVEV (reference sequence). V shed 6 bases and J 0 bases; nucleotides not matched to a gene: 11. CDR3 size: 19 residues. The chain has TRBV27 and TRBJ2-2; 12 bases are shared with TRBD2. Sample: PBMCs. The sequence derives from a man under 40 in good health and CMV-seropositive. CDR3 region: CASRSPGLAGLANTGELFF. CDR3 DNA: TGTGCCAGCAGGAGCCCGGGACTAGCGGGCCTCGCGAACACCGGGGAGCTGTTTTTT.